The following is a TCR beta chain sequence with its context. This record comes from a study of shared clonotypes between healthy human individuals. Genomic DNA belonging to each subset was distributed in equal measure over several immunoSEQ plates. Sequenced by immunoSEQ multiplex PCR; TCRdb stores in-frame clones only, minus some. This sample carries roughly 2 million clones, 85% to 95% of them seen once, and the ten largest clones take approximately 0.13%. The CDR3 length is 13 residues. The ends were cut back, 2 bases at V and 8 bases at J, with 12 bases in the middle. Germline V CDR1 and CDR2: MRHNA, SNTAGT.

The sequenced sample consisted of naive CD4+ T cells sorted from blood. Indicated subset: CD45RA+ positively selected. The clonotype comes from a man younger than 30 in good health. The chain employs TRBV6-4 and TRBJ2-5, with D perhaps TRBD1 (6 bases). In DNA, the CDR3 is TGTGCCAGCAGTGACCAGGCAGGGGACACCCAGTACTTC. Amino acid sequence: CASSDQAGDTQYF.